The 24 T cell receptor beta chains below were found in one sample sequenced in a study of T cells in localized non-small cell lung cancer. The table came from immunoSEQ multiplex PCR; TCRdb's copy has only in-frame clones and leaves some out. The sample includes about 52,000 clones, approximately 86% seen only once; the top ten take about 16%. Specimen: PBMCs, collected before any cancer treatment. The receptors were sampled from a female donor with stage II lung adenocarcinoma.

V usage is TRBV27 and J usage is TRBJ2-7; 14 bases line up with TRBD2. Germline CDR1 and CDR2: MNHEY and SMNVEV (reference sequence). CDR3 length: 16 residues. The J segment lost 2 bases and the V segment lost 3 bases, leaving 3 bases of the junction unmatched. CDR3: CASSFLTSGGAYEQYF. As DNA, the CDR3 is TGTGCCAGCAGTTTCTTGACTAGCGGGGGGGCCTACGAGCAGTACTTC.

This clone was counted once. J is TRBJ1-2 and V is TRBV18; TRBD1 is a possible D gene (5 bases). Germline V lookup: CDR1 KGHSH, CDR2 LQKENI. Trimming cost V 2 bases and J 2 bases, with 9 bases left between them. This CDR3 spans 14 amino acids. The DNA of the CDR3 is TGTGCCAGCTCACCAAGCCGGGACAACTATGGCTACACCTTC. It codes for CASSPSRDNYGYTF.

The genes are TRBV10-3 and TRBJ2-1; unclear D gene. Germline V CDR1 and CDR2: ENHRY, SYGVKD. V shed 6 bases and J shed 4 bases, with 7 bases lying between them. CDR3 length: 12 residues. The CDR3 DNA reads as TGTGCCATCAGGGGATCTTACAATGAGCAGTTCTTC. This gives the protein CAIRGSYNEQFF.

This clone was seen a handful of times. The chain links TRBV10-1 to TRBJ1-4; maybe TRBD1 (5 bases). The germline V and J ends were trimmed by 6 bases and 10 bases, with 15 bases remaining between them. The germline gives CDR1 WNHNN, CDR2 SYGVQD (reference sequence). The CDR3 totals 13 residues. The DNA of the CDR3 is TGCGCCAGCAGCGGGACCCCGGACGGAAAACTGTTTTTT. The encoded protein is CASSGTPDGKLFF.

The V gene is TRBV7-8, the J gene TRBJ1-5, with 9 nucleotides matching TRBD1. The junction had 5 bases not matched to a gene; V was cut back by 5 bases and J by 6 bases. The CDR3 is 14 amino acids. Germline assignment: CDR1 SGHVS and CDR2 FQNEAQ. The DNA of the CDR3 is TGTGCCAGCAGCCATGACAGGGGGACTCAGCCCCAGCATTTT. Amino acids: CASSHDRGTQPQHF.

The chain links TRBV19 to TRBJ2-3; a possible D gene is TRBD1 (6 bases). Trimming shortened V by 6 bases and J by 0 bases, and 13 bases separated the two germline ends. Germline V gene lookup returns CDR1 LNHDA and CDR2 SQIVND (reference sequence). The CDR3 extends over 15 amino acids. CDR3 sequence reads: CASSTWTASTDTQYF. The CDR3 DNA sequence: TGTGCCAGTAGCACCTGGACAGCTAGCACAGATACGCAGTATTTT.

The chain uses TRBV5-4 and TRBJ2-7, with 10 positions matching TRBD2. Trimming took 0 bases from V and 2 from J; bases not matched to a gene: 2. The germline V gene has CDR1 SGHNT and CDR2 YYREEE (reference sequence). This CDR3 region has 15 residues. The CDR3 here is CASSLATSGAYEQYF. CDR3 DNA sequence: TGTGCCAGCAGCTTGGCTACTAGCGGGGCCTACGAGCAGTACTTC.

The genes are TRBV19 and TRBJ2-1; the D gene could be TRBD1 or TRBD2 (5 bases each). Germline loops: CDR1 LNHDA, CDR2 SQIVND (reference sequence). This CDR3 comprises 15 residues. Trimming cost V 3 bases and J 2 bases, with 11 bases left between them. The CDR3 loop is CASSIVWGPYNEQFF. In nucleotides, the CDR3 is TGTGCCAGTAGTATTGTATGGGGACCCTACAATGAGCAGTTCTTC.

V is TRBV5-1 and J is TRBJ2-7; D not certain. The germline gives CDR1 SGHRS, CDR2 YFSETQ. V was shortened by 2 bases and J by 3 bases, with 9 bases between the two germline ends. The CDR3 is 13 residues long. The CDR3: CASSLYPSYEQYF. CDR3 coding DNA: TGCGCCAGCAGCTTATACCCGAGCTACGAGCAGTACTTC.

The chain carries TRBV5-1 and TRBJ1-1, with 8 bases that match TRBD1. The CDR3 is made up of 13 amino acids. Germline CDR1 reads SGHRS; CDR2 reads YFSETQ. With 3 bases clipped from V and 5 bases from J, the junction kept 3 bases outside the gene matches. The DNA of the CDR3 is TGCGCCAGCAGCTCACAGGGGGGGACTGAAGCTTTCTTT. Residues: CASSSQGGTEAFF.

The chain combines TRBV5-5 with TRBJ2-5, with 11 nucleotides matching TRBD2. Germline CDR1 reads SGHKS; CDR2 reads YYEKEE (reference sequence). J was trimmed by 4 bases and V by 1 base; bases with no gene match: 6. This CDR3 is 16 amino acids long. The CDR3 DNA follows: TGTGCCAGCAGCTTGAGTAGCGGGGGGGCCGCAGAGACCCAGTACTTC. It yields the protein CASSLSSGGAAETQYF.

This CDR3 is CASSEQTGDQETQYF. The CDR3 DNA sequence: TGTGCCAGCAGTGAACAGACAGGGGACCAAGAGACCCAGTACTTC. This rearrangement joins TRBV6-1 to TRBJ2-5, with TRBD1 identical over 8 bases. This CDR3 is built from 15 residues. Germline V gives CDR1 MNHNS, CDR2 SASEGT. V shed 2 bases, J shed 0 bases, and the junction held 2 bases outside the gene matches.

The V gene is TRBV6-5, the J gene TRBJ2-7; no definite D call. Looked up from germline, CDR1 is MNHEY and CDR2 is SVGAGI. The CDR3 extends over 12 amino acids. Trimming cost V 5 bases and J 4 bases, with 9 bases left between them. CDR3 coding DNA: TGTGCCAGCAGTCTTTCCAGATACGAGCAGTACTTC. Its protein is CASSLSRYEQYF.

The rearrangement uses TRBV27 and TRBJ2-1; D possibly corresponds to TRBD1 (5 bases). The germline gives CDR1 MNHEY, CDR2 SMNVEV (reference sequence). The length of the CDR3 is 17 residues. The V gene lost 7 bases and the J gene lost 3 bases, with 22 bases spanning the gap. DNA for the CDR3: TGTGCCAGCAATCCAGACCCCAGGGTGAAGTTCTACAATGAGCAGTTCTTC. This translates into CASNPDPRVKFYNEQFF.

CDR3 region: CASSLDRADTQYF. The CDR3 coding sequence is TGTGCCAGCAGCTTGGACAGGGCAGATACGCAGTATTTT. This chain connects TRBV5-8 to TRBJ2-3, with a weak D call TRBD1 (6 bases). CDR3 length equals 13 residues. The V gene lost 0 bases and the J gene lost 4 bases, with 6 bases spanning the gap. The germline V gene has CDR1 SGHTS and CDR2 YDEGEE.

CDR3 nucleotides: TGTGCCAGCAGCCCCCCTTCTGGACCCCGAAAACACAATGAGCAGTTCTTC. It translates to CASSPPSGPRKHNEQFF. This chain connects TRBV5-4 to TRBJ2-1; D gene uncertain. The length of the CDR3 is 17 residues. CDR1 and CDR2 from the germline V gene are SGHNT and YYREEE (reference sequence). The V end was cut by 4 bases, the J end by 5 bases, with 22 bases between.

This clone has just a few counts. The genes are TRBV5-1 and TRBJ1-1; TRBD1 matches at 7 bases. The V gene's germline CDR1 is SGHRS and CDR2 YFSETQ. V lost 0 bases, J lost 0 bases, and 2 bases stayed unmatched. This CDR3 has 15 residues. DNA of the CDR3: TGCGCCAGCAGCTTGGGGGGACAGTTGAACACTGAAGCTTTCTTT. This gives the protein CASSLGGQLNTEAFF.

V and J are TRBV19 and TRBJ1-1; D gene unclear. The V end lost 3 bases, the J end lost 0 bases, and 8 bases lay between the germline ends. The CDR3 runs 14 residues. From germline, CDR1 is LNHDA and CDR2 SQIVND (reference sequence). The CDR3, as DNA: TGTGCCAGTAGTATGCAGATTTTGAACACTGAAGCTTTCTTT. As protein: CASSMQILNTEAFF.

CDR3 protein: CASWGVFTDTQYF. The CDR3 DNA follows: TGTGCCAGCTGGGGGGTATTCACAGATACGCAGTATTTT. This rearrangement joins TRBV2 to TRBJ2-3, with D tentatively TRBD2 (6 bases). Germline V lookup: CDR1 SNHLY, CDR2 FYNNEI. This CDR3 contains 13 residues. Trimming removed 8 bases at V and 2 bases at J, with 11 bases between.

V and J are TRBV5-6 and TRBJ1-2, with D maybe TRBD1 (5 bases). V gave up 0 bases and J gave up 8 bases, with 20 bases separating them. The CDR3 loop spans 16 amino acids. Germline V gene lookup returns CDR1 SGHDT and CDR2 YYEEEE. The CDR3 loop reads CASSLAGTVGGSGYTF. The CDR3 bases are TGTGCCAGCAGCTTGGCGGGAACGGTTGGGGGTTCGGGCTACACCTTC. Together with reference TRBV5-6 and TRBJ1-2, the CDR3 gives the full variable domain: DAGVTQSPTHLIKTRGQQVTLRCSPKSGHDTVSWYQQALGQGPQFIFQYYEEEERQRGNFPDRFSGHQFPNYSSELNVNALLLGDSALYLCASSLAGTVGGSGYTFGSGTRLTVV.

The chain joins TRBV18 to TRBJ2-7, with D unclear. This CDR3 has 14 residues. Germline loops: CDR1 KGHSH, CDR2 LQKENI. The V end lost 2 bases, the J end lost 2 bases, and 10 bases lay between the germline ends. The CDR3 DNA reads TGTGCCAGCTCACCAGGGTCTAGTCCCTACGAGCAGTACTTC. This gives the protein CASSPGSSPYEQYF. The complete variable domain, with remaining parts taken from reference TRBV18 and TRBJ2-7, reads NAGVMQNPRHLVRRRGQEARLRCSPMKGHSHVYWYRQLPEEGLKFMVYLQKENIIDESGMPKERFSAEFPKEGPSILRIQQVVRGDSAAYFCASSPGSSPYEQYFGPGTRLTVT.

V gene TRBV18 combines with J gene TRBJ1-1; D not certain. This CDR3 comprises 15 residues. V lost 2 bases and J lost 10, with 20 bases in between. The germline gives CDR1 KGHSH, CDR2 LQKENI. This CDR3 is CASSPKDRDVYGAFF. In nucleotides, the CDR3 is TGTGCCAGCTCACCAAAGGATCGCGATGTTTACGGAGCTTTCTTT. Looking up the rest from reference TRBV18 and TRBJ1-1 gives the full variable domain: NAGVMQNPRHLVRRRGQEARLRCSPMKGHSHVYWYRQLPEEGLKFMVYLQKENIIDESGMPKERFSAEFPKEGPSILRIQQVVRGDSAAYFCASSPKDRDVYGAFFGQGTRLTVV.

The genes are TRBV5-5 and TRBJ1-2; tentative D call: TRBD1 (5 bases). CDR1 and CDR2 from the germline V gene are SGHKS and YYEKEE (reference sequence). The CDR3 runs 16 residues. Trimming took off 1 base at V and 5 bases at J, with 18 bases between the two ends. Here the CDR3 reads CASSLRGEKVMYGYTF. DNA of the CDR3: TGTGCCAGCAGCTTGCGGGGGGAGAAGGTTATGTATGGCTACACCTTC.

The rearrangement links TRBV11-3 to TRBJ2-3; a possible D gene is TRBD2 (6 bases). This CDR3 comprises 13 residues. CDR1 is SGHNT and CDR2 is YENEEA in the germline V gene. Trimming pared 3 bases from V and 4 bases from J, leaving 8 bases between. Here the CDR3 reads CASSFGGADTQYF. For the CDR3, the DNA is TGTGCCAGCAGCTTCGGAGGGGCAGATACGCAGTATTTT. The complete variable domain, with remaining parts taken from reference TRBV11-3 and TRBJ2-3, reads EAGVVQSPRYKIIEKKQPVAFWCNPISGHNTLYWYLQNLGQGPELLIRYENEEAVDDSQLPKDRFSAERLKGVDSTLKIQPAELGDSAVYLCASSFGGADTQYFGPGTRLTVL.